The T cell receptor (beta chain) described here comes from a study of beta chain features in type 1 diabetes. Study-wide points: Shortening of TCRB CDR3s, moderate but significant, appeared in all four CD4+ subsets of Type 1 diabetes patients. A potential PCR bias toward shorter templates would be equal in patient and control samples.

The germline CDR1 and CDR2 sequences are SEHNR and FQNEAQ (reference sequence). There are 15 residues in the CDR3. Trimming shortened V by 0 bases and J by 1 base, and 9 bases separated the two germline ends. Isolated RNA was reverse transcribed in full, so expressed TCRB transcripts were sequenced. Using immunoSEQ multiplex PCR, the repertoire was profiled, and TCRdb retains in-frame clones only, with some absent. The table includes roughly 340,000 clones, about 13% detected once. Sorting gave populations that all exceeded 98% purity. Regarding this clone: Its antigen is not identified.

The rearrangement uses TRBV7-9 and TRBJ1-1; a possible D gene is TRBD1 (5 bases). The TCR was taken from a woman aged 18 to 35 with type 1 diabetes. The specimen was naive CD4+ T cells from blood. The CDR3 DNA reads TGTGCCAGCAGCTTAGCGCCCCAGGGGAACACTGAAGCTTTCTTT. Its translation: CASSLAPQGNTEAFF.